This record covers a single T cell receptor (beta chain). V lost 6 bases, J lost 3 bases, and 9 bases stayed unmatched. The CDR3 runs 15 residues. Per germline, CDR1 MNHEY and CDR2 SVGAGI. Donors, without exception, were Caucasian adults residing in Nashville, Tennessee. Both subsets, CD45RA+ naive and CD45RA-negative memory, were split from the CD4+ cells. This record comes from a study of shared clonotypes between healthy human individuals. Profiled with immunoSEQ multiplex PCR; TCRdb holds only in-frame clones, not every one. The sample has about 600,000 clones, around 97% seen once; the top ten hold approximately 0.057%.

The receptor's source is a woman in her thirties in good health. The gene calls are TRBV6-5 and TRBJ1-1; 8 nucleotides agree with TRBD1. The sample consisted of naive CD4+ T cells sorted from blood. Subset denoted: CD45RA+ positively selected. The CDR3 protein is CASRDPDREHTEAFF. In nucleotides, the CDR3 is TGTGCCAGCAGAGACCCGGACAGGGAGCACACTGAAGCTTTCTTT.